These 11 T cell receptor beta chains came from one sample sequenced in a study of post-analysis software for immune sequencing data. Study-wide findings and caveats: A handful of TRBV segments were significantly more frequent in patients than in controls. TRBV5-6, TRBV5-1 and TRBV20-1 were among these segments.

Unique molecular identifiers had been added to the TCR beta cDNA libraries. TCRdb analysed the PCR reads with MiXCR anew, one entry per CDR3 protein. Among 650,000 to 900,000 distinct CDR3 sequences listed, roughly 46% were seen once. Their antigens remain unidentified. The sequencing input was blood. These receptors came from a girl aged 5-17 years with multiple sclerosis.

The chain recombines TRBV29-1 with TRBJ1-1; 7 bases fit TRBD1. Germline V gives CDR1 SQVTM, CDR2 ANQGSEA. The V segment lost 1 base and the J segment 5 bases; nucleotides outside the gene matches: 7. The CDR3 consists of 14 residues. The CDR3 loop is CSVEGRGRGTEAFF. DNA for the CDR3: TGCAGCGTTGAAGGGAGGGGGCGGGGTACTGAAGCTTTCTTT.

The CDR3 here is CSARDLTSELPNEQFF. In nucleotides, the CDR3 is TGCAGTGCTAGAGATCTGACTAGCGAACTACCCAATGAGCAGTTCTTC. The chain employs TRBV20-1 and TRBJ2-1; 8 bases agree with TRBD2. The trim removed 0 bases at V and 6 bases at J, leaving 10 bases unmatched. Germline V gene sequence: CDR1 DFQATT, CDR2 SNEGSKA (reference sequence). The CDR3 runs to 16 residues.

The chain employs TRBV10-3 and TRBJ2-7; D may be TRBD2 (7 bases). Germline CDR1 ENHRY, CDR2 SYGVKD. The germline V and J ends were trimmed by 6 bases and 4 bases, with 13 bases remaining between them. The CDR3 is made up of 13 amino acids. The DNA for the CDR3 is TGTGCCATCAGCCAGGGAGGGGGGTACGAGCAGTACTTC. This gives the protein CAISQGGGYEQYF.

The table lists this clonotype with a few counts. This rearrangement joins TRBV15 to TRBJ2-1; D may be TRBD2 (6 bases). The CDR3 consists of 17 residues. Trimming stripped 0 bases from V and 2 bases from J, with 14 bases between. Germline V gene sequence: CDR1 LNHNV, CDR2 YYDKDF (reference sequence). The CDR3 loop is CATSREGLAFPYNEQFF. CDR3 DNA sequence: TGTGCCACCAGCAGAGAGGGACTCGCCTTTCCCTACAATGAGCAGTTCTTC.

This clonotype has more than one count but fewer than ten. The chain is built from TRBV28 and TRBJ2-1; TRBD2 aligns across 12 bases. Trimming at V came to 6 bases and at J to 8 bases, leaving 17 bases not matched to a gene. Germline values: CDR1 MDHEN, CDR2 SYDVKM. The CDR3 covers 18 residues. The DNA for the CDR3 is TGTGCCAGCAGCCCCGCCCTGAGGACTAGCGGGATTAAAGATGAGCAGTTCTTC. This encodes CASSPALRTSGIKDEQFF.

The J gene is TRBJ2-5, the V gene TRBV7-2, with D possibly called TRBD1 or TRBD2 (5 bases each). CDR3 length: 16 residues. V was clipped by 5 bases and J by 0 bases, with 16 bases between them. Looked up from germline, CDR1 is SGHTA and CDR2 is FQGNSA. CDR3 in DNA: TGTGCCAGCAGCAATCCGGGACGAACGTACCAAGAGACCCAGTACTTC. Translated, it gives CASSNPGRTYQETQYF. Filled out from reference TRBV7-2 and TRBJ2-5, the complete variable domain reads GAGVSQSPSNKVTEKGKDVELRCDPISGHTALYWYRQSLGQGLEFLIYFQGNSAPDKSGLPSDRFSAERTGGSVSTLTIQRTQQEDSAVYLCASSNPGRTYQETQYFGPGTRLLVL.

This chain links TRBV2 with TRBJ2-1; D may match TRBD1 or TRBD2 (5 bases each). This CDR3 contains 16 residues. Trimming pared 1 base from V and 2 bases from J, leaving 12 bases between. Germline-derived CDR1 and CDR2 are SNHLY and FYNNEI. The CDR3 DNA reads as TGTGCCAGCAGTGAAGGGGACCCAGGCCCCTACAATGAGCAGTTCTTC. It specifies CASSEGDPGPYNEQFF.

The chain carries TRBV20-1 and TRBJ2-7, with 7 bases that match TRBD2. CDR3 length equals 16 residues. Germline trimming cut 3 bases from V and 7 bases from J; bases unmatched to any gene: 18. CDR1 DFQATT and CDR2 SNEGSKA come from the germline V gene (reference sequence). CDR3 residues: CSASFSRGEVVREQYF. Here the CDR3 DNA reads TGCAGTGCTAGTTTTAGCCGGGGGGAAGTGGTGAGAGAGCAGTACTTC.

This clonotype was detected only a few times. CDR3 bases: TGTGCCACCAGCAATCTAGCGGGAGCCATAGATAATGAGCAGTTCTTC. It specifies CATSNLAGAIDNEQFF. V gene TRBV15 combines with J gene TRBJ2-1; the match to TRBD2 covers 10 bases. CDR1 is LNHNV, CDR2 YYDKDF, per germline (reference sequence). The CDR3 has 16 residues. V was pared by 4 bases and J by 7 bases, with 10 bases of the junction left unmatched.

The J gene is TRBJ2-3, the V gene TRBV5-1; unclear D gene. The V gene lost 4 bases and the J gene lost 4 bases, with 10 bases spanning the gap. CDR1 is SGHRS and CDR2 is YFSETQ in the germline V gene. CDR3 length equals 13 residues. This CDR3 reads CASSDVRADTQYF. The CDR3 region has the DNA TGCGCCAGCAGCGACGTTAGGGCAGATACGCAGTATTTT.

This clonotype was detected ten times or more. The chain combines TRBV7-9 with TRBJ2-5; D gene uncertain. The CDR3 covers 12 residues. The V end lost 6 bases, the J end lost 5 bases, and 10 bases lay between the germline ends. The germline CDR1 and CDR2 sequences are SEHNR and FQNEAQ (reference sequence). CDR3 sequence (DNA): TGTGCCAGCAGTTTGCTCGGGGAGACCCAGTACTTC. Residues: CASSLLGETQYF.